This T cell receptor (beta chain) was captured in a study of CD8 T cells in ankylosing spondylitis. TCRdb independently ran MiXCR on the 5' RACE reads; one entry per CDR3 protein. The sample includes under 300,000 distinct CDR3 sequences, less than 10% of them seen just once. The sample holds many counts of this clonotype. The antigen remains unidentified. Study results and caveats: Several highly homologous variants formed a TCR beta motif that appeared characteristic of ankylosing spondylitis blood.

V lost 2 bases, J lost 7 bases, and 10 bases stayed unmatched. CDR1 and CDR2 (germline): ENHRY, SYGVKD. The CDR3 spans 16 residues. The specimen sequenced was blood, either unsorted or a sorted T cell fraction (not recorded which). This chain connects TRBV10-3 to TRBJ1-1; 10 positions match TRBD1. The receptor was derived from a male donor with ankylosing spondylitis or in good health (not recorded which). CDR3 region: CAISELGDRGRNEAFF. The CDR3 nucleotides are TGTGCCATCAGTGAGCTCGGCGACAGGGGGCGTAATGAAGCTTTCTTT.